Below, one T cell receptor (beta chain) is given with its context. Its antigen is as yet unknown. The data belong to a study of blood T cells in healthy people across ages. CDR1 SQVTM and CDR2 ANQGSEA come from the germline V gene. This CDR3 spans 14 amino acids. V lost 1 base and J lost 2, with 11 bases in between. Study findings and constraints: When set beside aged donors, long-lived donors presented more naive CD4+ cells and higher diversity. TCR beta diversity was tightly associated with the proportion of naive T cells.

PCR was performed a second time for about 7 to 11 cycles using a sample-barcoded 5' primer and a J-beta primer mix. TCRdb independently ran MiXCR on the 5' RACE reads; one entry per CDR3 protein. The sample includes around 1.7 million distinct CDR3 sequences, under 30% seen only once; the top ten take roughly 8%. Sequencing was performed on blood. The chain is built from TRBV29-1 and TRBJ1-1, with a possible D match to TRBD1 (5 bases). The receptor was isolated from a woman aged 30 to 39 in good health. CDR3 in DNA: TGCAGCGTTGAAGCTTACGGGGGTAACACTGAAGCTTTCTTT. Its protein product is CSVEAYGGNTEAFF.